This TCR beta chain was obtained from a study of molecular identifiers for immune sequencing clone quantification. Study-wide results and limits: Over 99% of CMV-specific effector molecules, but under 1% of naive ones, were in clones above 20 copies. Highly expanded clone sizes could end up underestimated if a barcode were shared by identical TCR molecules.

Sorting isolated naive CD8 T cells as CD8+CD4-CCR7+CD45RA+ events. Per the germline V gene, CDR1 is SQVTM and CDR2 is ANQGSEA. Germline trimming cut 6 bases from V and 6 bases from J; bases unmatched to any gene: 9. The CDR3 contains 15 residues. For bulk TCR libraries, previously described methods and listed TCR primers were used. TCRdb reprocessed the PCR reads via MiXCR and lists one record per CDR3 protein. The repertoire consists of approximately 550,000 distinct CDR3 sequences, with about a quarter occurring once and the leading ten covering over 0.6%. The sample holds many counts of this clonotype. The antigen is unknown.

The J gene is TRBJ2-2, the V gene TRBV29-1; 11 nucleotides match TRBD2. The sequencing sample was made of naive CD8+ T cells from blood, with Jurkat cell RNA spiked in. Subset of the sample: FACS-sorted CD8+CD4-CCR7+CD45RA+ naive T cells. This receptor was obtained from a human donor in good health. Some libraries in this study had Jurkat cell RNA spiked in. The CDR3 nucleotides read TGCAGCGTAAAAATAACTAGCGGGAGCGCCGGGGAGCTGTTTTTT. This translates into CSVKITSGSAGELFF.